The sequence of this TCR beta chain was determined in a study of T cells in Graves' hyperthyroidism and ophthalmopathy. About the research overall: Peripheral blood was drawn at first diagnosis, prior to all treatment.

Germline trimming cut 5 bases from V and 3 bases from J; bases unmatched to any gene: 7. From germline, CDR1 is LNHDA and CDR2 SQIVND (reference sequence). The CDR3 sequence is 15 residues long. Regarding the study as a whole: A 13 V-J model separated ophthalmopathy from stable hyperthyroidism.

Patients having uncontrolled infection, another autoimmune disease, pregnancy or lactation were not included. Clinical symptoms, serum thyroxine, TRAb, thyroid ultrasound and orbital computed tomography informed diagnoses. Amplification of TCR beta CDR3 regions was performed using RNA transcripts as template. The HTBI primer set was used in a first-round RT-PCR of the TCR CDR3. TCRdb passed the multiplex PCR reads through MiXCR, listing each CDR3 protein once. The sample consists of about 500,000 distinct CDR3 sequences, around 15% of them appearing once. At least ten counts were recorded for this clonotype. The antigen remains unidentified.

Sequencing was performed on blood. This chain uses TRBV19 with TRBJ2-1; 7 nucleotides align to TRBD1. The clonotype was recovered from a woman aged 25 to 39 with Graves' ophthalmopathy. CDR3 DNA: TGTGCCAGTAGTGTCACCGGGACAGTCTACAATGAGCAGTTCTTC. Translation gives CASSVTGTVYNEQFF. Full variable domain (rest looked up from reference TRBV19 and TRBJ2-1): DGGITQSPKYLFRKEGQNVTLSCEQNLNHDAMYWYRQDPGQGLRLIYYSQIVNDFQKGDIAEGYSVSREKKESFPLTVTSAQKNPTAFYLCASSVTGTVYNEQFFGPGTRLTVL.